The clone carrying this T cell receptor (beta chain) came up many times. What it recognizes is unknown. The cDNA was produced through 5'RACE with 10-nucleotide random UMIs. Each CDR3 protein gets one entry after TCRdb re-called the 5' RACE reads with MiXCR. The table lists about 40,000 distinct CDR3 sequences, around 14% of them singletons. The sample belongs to a study of neurological immune-mediated disorders. Overall study findings and caveats: HTLV-1-associated myelopathy had the most TCR clonal expansion, while multiple sclerosis had the least, a level that fell below healthy controls.

Trimming took off 0 bases at V and 2 bases at J, with 10 bases between the two ends. This CDR3 is 14 amino acids long. Germline V gene sequence: CDR1 SQVTM, CDR2 ANQGSEA. This TCR derives from a woman aged 45-60 years with HTLV-1-associated myelopathy (HAM/TSP). Sequenced material: PBMCs. This chain uses TRBV29-1 with TRBJ1-1; D ambiguous. CDR3 region: CSVEEGGPNTEAFF. The CDR3 DNA reads TGCAGCGTTGAAGAGGGTGGACCCAACACTGAAGCTTTCTTT.